This TCR beta chain appears in the sequencing data of a study of shared clonotypes between healthy human individuals. Study findings and constraints: Rarefaction indicated that sorted-subset sequencing remained incomplete although depth was large.

Some clones are missing from TCRdb's copy, which holds only in-frame ones; the method was immunoSEQ multiplex PCR. The sample gives over a million clones, 75% to 80% of which show up once; 0.5% to 0.65% is in the top ten. Comment on this clone: Its antigen is still unknown.

Germline loops: CDR1 GTSNPN, CDR2 SVGIG (reference sequence). Trimming stripped 2 bases from V and 4 bases from J, with 8 bases between. The CDR3 runs to 12 residues. The V call is TRBV30, the J call TRBJ2-5; D is uncertain. The TCR sequence derives from a man aged 18 to 30 in good health. Some clones in this sample may be carry-over from other donors' samples. The material sequenced was memory CD4+ T cells from PBMCs. Indicated subset: CD45RA-negative fraction. The CDR3, as DNA: TGTGCCTGGAGTCCTTCCCTAGAGACCCAGTACTTC. Its protein is CAWSPSLETQYF.